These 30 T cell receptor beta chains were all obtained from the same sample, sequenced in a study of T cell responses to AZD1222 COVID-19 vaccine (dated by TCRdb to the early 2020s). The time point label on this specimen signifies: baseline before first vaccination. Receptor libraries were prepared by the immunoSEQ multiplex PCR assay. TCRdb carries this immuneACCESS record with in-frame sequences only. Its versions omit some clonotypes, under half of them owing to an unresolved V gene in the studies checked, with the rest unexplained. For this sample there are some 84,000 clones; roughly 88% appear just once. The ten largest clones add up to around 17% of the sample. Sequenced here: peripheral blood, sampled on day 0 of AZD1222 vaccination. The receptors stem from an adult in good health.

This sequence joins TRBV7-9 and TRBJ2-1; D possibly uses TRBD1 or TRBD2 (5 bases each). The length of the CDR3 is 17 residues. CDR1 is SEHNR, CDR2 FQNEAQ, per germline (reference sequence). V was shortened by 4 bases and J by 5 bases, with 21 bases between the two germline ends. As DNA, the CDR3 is TGTGCCAGCAGCTCCCCCCTAGGGAGACAGCGAAACAATGAGCAGTTCTTC. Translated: CASSSPLGRQRNNEQFF.

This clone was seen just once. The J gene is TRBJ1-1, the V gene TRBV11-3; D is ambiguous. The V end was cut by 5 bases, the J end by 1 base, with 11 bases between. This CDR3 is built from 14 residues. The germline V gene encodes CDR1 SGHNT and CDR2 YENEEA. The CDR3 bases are TGTGCCAGCAGCCCCGGACTGAAGAACACTGAAGCTTTCTTT. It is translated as CASSPGLKNTEAFF.

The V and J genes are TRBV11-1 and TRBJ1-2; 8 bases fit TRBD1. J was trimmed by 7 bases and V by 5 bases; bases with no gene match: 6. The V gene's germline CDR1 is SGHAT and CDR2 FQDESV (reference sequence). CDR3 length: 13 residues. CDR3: CASSPGQVVGYTF. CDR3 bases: TGTGCCAGCAGCCCGGGACAGGTGGTTGGCTACACCTTC.

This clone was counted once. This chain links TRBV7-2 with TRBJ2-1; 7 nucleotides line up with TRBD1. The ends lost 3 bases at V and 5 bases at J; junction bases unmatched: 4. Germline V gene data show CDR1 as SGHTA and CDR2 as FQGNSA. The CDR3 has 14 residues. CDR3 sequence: CASSFPGQNNEQFF. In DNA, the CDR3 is TGTGCCAGCAGCTTTCCGGGACAGAACAATGAGCAGTTCTTC.

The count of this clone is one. DNA for the CDR3: TGTGCCAGCAGTCCCGACAAGATCTCCTACAATGAGCAGTTCTTC. Translated, it gives CASSPDKISYNEQFF. The chain employs TRBV28 and TRBJ2-1, with D uncertain. CDR3 length: 15 residues. Germline V gene sequence: CDR1 MDHEN, CDR2 SYDVKM. V was pared by 5 bases and J by 0 bases, with 11 bases between.

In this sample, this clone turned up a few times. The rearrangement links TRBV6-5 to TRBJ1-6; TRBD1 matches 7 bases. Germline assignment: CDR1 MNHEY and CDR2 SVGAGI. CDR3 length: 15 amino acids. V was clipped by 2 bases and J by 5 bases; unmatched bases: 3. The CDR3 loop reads CASSYVTGDNSPLHF. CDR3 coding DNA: TGTGCCAGCAGTTACGTAACAGGGGATAATTCACCCCTCCACTTT.

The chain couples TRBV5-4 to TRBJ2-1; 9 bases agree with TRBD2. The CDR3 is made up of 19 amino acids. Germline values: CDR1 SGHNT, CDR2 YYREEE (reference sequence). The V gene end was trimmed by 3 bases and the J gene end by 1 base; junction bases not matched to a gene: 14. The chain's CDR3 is CASSSPPRGGRVSYNEQFF. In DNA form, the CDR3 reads TGTGCCAGCAGCTCCCCGCCGCGGGGGGGACGGGTTTCCTACAATGAGCAGTTCTTC. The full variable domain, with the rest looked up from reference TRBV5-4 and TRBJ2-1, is ETGVTQSPTHLIKTRGQQVTLRCSSQSGHNTVSWYQQALGQGPQFIFQYYREEENGRGNFPPRFSGLQFPNYSSELNVNALELDDSALYLCASSSPPRGGRVSYNEQFFGPGTRLTVL.

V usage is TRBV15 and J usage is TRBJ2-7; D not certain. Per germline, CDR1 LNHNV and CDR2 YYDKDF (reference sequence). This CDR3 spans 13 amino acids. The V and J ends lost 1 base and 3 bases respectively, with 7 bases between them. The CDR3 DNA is TGTGCCACCAGCAGAGGAAAAAGCTACGAGCAGTACTTC. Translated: CATSRGKSYEQYF.

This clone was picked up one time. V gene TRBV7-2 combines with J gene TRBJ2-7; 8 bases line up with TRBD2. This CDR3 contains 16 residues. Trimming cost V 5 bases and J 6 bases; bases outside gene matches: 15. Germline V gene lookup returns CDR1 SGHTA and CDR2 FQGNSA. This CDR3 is CASSPVGSGSDSEQYF. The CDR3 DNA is TGTGCCAGCAGCCCGGTGGGGAGCGGGAGTGATAGCGAGCAGTACTTC. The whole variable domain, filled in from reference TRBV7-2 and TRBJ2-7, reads GAGVSQSPSNKVTEKGKDVELRCDPISGHTALYWYRQSLGQGLEFLIYFQGNSAPDKSGLPSDRFSAERTGGSVSTLTIQRTQQEDSAVYLCASSPVGSGSDSEQYFGPGTRLTVT.

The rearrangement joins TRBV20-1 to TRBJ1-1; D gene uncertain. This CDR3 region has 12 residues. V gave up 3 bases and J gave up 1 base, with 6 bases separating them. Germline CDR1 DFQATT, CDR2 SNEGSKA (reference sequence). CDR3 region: CSASPRNTEAFF. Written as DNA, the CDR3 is TGCAGTGCTAGTCCCAGGAACACTGAAGCTTTCTTT.

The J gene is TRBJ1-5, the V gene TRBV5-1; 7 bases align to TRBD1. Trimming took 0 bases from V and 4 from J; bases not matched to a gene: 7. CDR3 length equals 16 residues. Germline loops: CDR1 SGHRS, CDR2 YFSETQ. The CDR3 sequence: CASSLEPGGRNQPQHF. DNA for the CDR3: TGCGCCAGCAGCTTGGAGCCAGGGGGAAGAAATCAGCCCCAGCATTTT.

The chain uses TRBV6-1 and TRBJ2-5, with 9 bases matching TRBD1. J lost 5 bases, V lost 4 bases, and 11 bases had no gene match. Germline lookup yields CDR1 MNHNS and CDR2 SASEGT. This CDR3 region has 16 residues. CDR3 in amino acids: CASSVFRTGVEETQYF. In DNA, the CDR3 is TGTGCCAGCAGTGTATTTCGGACAGGGGTAGAGGAGACCCAGTACTTC.

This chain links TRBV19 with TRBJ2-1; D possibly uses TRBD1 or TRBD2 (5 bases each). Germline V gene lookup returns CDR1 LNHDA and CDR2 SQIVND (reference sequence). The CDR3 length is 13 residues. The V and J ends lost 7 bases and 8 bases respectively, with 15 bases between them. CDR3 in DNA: TGTGCCAGTACCGGGACCCTTCCGTATGAGCAGTTCTTC. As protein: CASTGTLPYEQFF.

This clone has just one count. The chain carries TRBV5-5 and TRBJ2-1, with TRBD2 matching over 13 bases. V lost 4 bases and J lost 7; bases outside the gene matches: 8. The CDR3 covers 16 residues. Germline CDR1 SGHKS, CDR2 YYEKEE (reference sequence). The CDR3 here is CASSRPTSGRGNEQFF. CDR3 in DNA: TGTGCCAGCAGCCGACCCACTAGCGGGAGGGGTAATGAGCAGTTCTTC.

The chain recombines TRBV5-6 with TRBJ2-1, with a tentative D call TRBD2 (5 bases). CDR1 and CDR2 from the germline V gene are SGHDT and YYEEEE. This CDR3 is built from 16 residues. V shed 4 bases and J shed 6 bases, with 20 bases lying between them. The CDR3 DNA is TGTGCCAGCAGCCTAGGTCGGGATCGACTGGGCAATGAGCAGTTCTTC. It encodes CASSLGRDRLGNEQFF.

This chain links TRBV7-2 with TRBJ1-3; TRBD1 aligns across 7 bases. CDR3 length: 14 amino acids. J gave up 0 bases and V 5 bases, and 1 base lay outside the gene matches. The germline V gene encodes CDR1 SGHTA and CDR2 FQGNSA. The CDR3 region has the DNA TGTGCCAGCAGCCCAGGGGGCTCTGGAAACACCATATATTTT. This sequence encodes CASSPGGSGNTIYF.

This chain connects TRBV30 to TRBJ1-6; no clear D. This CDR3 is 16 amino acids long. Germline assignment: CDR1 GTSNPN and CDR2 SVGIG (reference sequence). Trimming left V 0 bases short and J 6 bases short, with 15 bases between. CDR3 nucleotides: TGTGCCTGGAGTGTTGGACGGTACAACCTTAATTCACCCCTCCACTTT. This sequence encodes CAWSVGRYNLNSPLHF.

CDR3 nucleotides: TGTGCCAGCAGAGAAATTCATAACGGGATACCTGATTCACCCCTCCACTTT. It translates to CASREIHNGIPDSPLHF. V gene TRBV2 combines with J gene TRBJ1-6; D is undetermined. The germline V and J ends were trimmed by 6 bases and 8 bases, with 23 bases remaining between them. The CDR3 consists of 17 residues. The germline gives CDR1 SNHLY, CDR2 FYNNEI.

The CDR3 is CASRSDSIYGYTF. The DNA of the CDR3 is TGTGCCAGCAGATCTGACAGCATCTATGGCTACACCTTC. The J gene is TRBJ1-2, the V gene TRBV7-9; perhaps TRBD1 as D (5 bases). The CDR3 contains 13 residues. V shed 6 bases and J shed 4 bases, with 12 bases lying between them. From germline, CDR1 is SEHNR and CDR2 FQNEAQ (reference sequence).

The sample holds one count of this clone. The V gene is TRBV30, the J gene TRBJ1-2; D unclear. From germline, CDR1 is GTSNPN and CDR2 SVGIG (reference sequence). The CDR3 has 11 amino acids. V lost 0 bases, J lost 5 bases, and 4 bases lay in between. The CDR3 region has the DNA TGTGCCTGGAGTGTACGGTATGGCTACACCTTC. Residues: CAWSVRYGYTF.

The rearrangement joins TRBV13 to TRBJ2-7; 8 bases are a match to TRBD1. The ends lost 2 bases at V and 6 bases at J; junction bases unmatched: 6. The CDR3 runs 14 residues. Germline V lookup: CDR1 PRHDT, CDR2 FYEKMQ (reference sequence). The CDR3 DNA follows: TGTGCCAGCAGCTTAACCGGACAGGGTCCCGAGCAGTACTTC. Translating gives CASSLTGQGPEQYF.

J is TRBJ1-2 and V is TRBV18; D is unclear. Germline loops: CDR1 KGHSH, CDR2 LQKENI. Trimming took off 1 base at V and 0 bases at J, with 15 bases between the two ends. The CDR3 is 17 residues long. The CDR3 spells CASSPQDAGAANYGYTF. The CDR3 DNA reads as TGTGCCAGCTCACCACAGGACGCAGGTGCCGCTAACTATGGCTACACCTTC.

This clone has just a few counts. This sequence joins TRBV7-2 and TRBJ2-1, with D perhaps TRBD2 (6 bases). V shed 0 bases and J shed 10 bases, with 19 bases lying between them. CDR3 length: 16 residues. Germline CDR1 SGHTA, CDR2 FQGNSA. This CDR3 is CASSLAGRLESPEQFF. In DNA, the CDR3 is TGTGCCAGCAGCTTAGCTGGGAGACTAGAATCACCGGAGCAGTTCTTC. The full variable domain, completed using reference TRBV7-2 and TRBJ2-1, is GAGVSQSPSNKVTEKGKDVELRCDPISGHTALYWYRQSLGQGLEFLIYFQGNSAPDKSGLPSDRFSAERTGGSVSTLTIQRTQQEDSAVYLCASSLAGRLESPEQFFGPGTRLTVL.

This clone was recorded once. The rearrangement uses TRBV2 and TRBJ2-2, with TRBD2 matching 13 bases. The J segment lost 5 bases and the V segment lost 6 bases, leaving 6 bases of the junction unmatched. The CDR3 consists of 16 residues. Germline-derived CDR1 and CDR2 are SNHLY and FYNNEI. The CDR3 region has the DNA TGTGCCAGCAGACAACTAGCGGGAGGGGTGACCGGGGAGCTGTTTTTT. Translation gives CASRQLAGGVTGELFF.

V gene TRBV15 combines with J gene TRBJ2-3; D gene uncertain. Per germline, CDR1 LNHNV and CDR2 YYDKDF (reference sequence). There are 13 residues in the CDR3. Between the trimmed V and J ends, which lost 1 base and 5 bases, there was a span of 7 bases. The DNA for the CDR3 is TGTGCCACCAGCAGAGCCGGGCTAGATACGCAGTATTTT. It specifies CATSRAGLDTQYF.

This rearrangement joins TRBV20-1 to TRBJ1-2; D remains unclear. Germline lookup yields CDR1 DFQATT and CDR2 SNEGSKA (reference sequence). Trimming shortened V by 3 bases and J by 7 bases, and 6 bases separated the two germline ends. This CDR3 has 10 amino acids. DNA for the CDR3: TGCAGTGCTAGGGCGCTTGGCTACACCTTC. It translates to CSARALGYTF.

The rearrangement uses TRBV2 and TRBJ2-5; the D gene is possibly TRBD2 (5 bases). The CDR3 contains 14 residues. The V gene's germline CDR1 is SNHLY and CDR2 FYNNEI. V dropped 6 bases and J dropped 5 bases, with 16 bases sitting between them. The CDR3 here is CASRTMSGSETQYF. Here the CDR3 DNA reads TGTGCCAGCAGGACTATGTCGGGGTCGGAGACCCAGTACTTC. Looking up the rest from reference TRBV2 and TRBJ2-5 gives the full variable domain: EPEVTQTPSHQVTQMGQEVILRCVPISNHLYFYWYRQILGQKVEFLVSFYNNEISEKSEIFDDQFSVERPDGSNFTLKIRSTKLEDSAMYFCASRTMSGSETQYFGPGTRLLVL.

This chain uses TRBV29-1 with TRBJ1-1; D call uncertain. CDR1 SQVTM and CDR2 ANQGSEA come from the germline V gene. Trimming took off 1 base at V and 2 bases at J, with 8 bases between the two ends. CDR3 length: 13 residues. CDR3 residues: CSVEAGRNTEAFF. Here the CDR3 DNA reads TGCAGCGTTGAAGCAGGTCGCAACACTGAAGCTTTCTTT.

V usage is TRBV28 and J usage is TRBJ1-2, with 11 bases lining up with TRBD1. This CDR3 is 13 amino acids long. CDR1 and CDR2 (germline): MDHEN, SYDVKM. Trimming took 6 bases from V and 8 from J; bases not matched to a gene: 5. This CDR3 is CASRDRGLGGYTF. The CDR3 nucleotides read TGTGCCAGCAGGGACAGGGGGCTGGGAGGCTACACCTTC.

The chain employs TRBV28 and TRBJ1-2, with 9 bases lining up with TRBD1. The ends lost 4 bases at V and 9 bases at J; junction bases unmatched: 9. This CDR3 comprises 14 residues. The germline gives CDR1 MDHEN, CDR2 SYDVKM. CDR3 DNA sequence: TGTGCCAGCAGTTCCCCGGGACAGGGAATAAGCTACACCTTC. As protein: CASSSPGQGISYTF.